These T cell receptor beta chains were read from a single sample in a study of blood T cell repertoires in COVID-19. Repertoires were generated with immunoSEQ multiplex PCR, while TCRdb's copy carries only in-frame clones and drops some. The data show about 200,000 clones, more than 80% seen once. Input material: PBMCs or T cells enriched from blood (not recorded which). These receptors originate from a woman younger than 30 who had recovered from COVID-19. Each CDR3 is given with its conserved first and last residue. Each record gives: D gene, clone size, J gene, V gene, CDR3 DNA, CDR3 protein. A D gene is named only where the DNA matches it firmly. Size tells how often a clone was seen (once, few, many) or the class of an expanded clone, and some rows leave it out.

D gene: -; clone size: -; J gene: TRBJ1-5; V gene: TRBV27; CDR3 DNA: TGTGCCAGCAGTTTAATCGTCCGGTTCTATAGCAATCAGCCCCAGCATTTT; CDR3 protein: CASSLIVRFYSNQPQHF
D gene: -; clone size: -; J gene: TRBJ1-2; V gene: TRBV5-6; CDR3 DNA: TGTGCCAGCAGCTCCCGGGGAGTCTCTAACTATGGCTACACCTTC; CDR3 protein: CASSSRGVSNYGYTF
D gene: TRBD1; clone size: -; J gene: TRBJ2-2; V gene: TRBV7-2; CDR3 DNA: TGTGCCAGCAGCTATACAGGGGGAACCGGGGAGCTGTTTTTT; CDR3 protein: CASSYTGGTGELFF
D gene: -; clone size: -; J gene: TRBJ2-2; V gene: TRBV4-1; CDR3 DNA: TGCGCCAGCAGCTCCGACAGGTACTTGAACACCGGGGAGCTGTTTTTT; CDR3 protein: CASSSDRYLNTGELFF
D gene: TRBD2; clone size: -; J gene: TRBJ2-1; V gene: TRBV19; CDR3 DNA: TGTGCCAGTAGTCCATGGCTAGCGGGGGTTCACAATGAGCAGTTCTTC; CDR3 protein: CASSPWLAGVHNEQFF
D gene: -; clone size: -; J gene: TRBJ1-3; V gene: TRBV5-5; CDR3 DNA: TGTGCCAGCAGCTTGGCTTCCGTGGGAAACACCATATATTTT; CDR3 protein: CASSLASVGNTIYF
D gene: -; clone size: -; J gene: TRBJ2-3; V gene: TRBV6-4; CDR3 DNA: TGTGCCAGCAGTGAAGGTCTGGGCGAGACAGATACGCAGTATTTT; CDR3 protein: CASSEGLGETDTQYF
D gene: TRBD1; clone size: few; J gene: TRBJ1-2; V gene: TRBV5-6; CDR3 DNA: TGTGCCAGCAGCTTAAAGGGGACAGGGGGAGGATATGGCTACACCTTC; CDR3 protein: CASSLKGTGGGYGYTF
D gene: TRBD1; clone size: -; J gene: TRBJ1-2; V gene: TRBV6-1; CDR3 DNA: TGTGCCAGCAGTGAAGAGACAGGGGCTAACTATGGCTACACCTTC; CDR3 protein: CASSEETGANYGYTF
D gene: TRBD1; clone size: -; J gene: TRBJ1-1; V gene: TRBV6-5; CDR3 DNA: TGTGCCAGCAGCCGCCGGACAGGTTTAAGCACTGAAGCTTTCTTT; CDR3 protein: CASSRRTGLSTEAFF
D gene: TRBD2; clone size: -; J gene: TRBJ2-1; V gene: TRBV19; CDR3 DNA: TGTGCCAGTAGCCCTCTAGCGGGGGGAGGTCACGGTACCTCCTACAATGAGCAGTTCTTC; CDR3 protein: CASSPLAGGGHGTSYNEQFF
D gene: -; clone size: -; J gene: TRBJ2-2; V gene: TRBV5-1; CDR3 DNA: TGCGCCAGCAGCTTGGGTGCGACCGGGGAGCTGTTTTTT; CDR3 protein: CASSLGATGELFF
D gene: -; clone size: -; J gene: TRBJ2-6; V gene: TRBV27; CDR3 DNA: TGTGCCAGCAGTTCAGGGGTTGGGGCCAACGTCCTGACTTTC; CDR3 protein: CASSSGVGANVLTF
D gene: TRBD1; clone size: few; J gene: TRBJ1-4; V gene: TRBV6-6; CDR3 DNA: TGTGCCAGCAGTGCGGGACAGGGGCATGATAATGAAAAACTGTTTTTT; CDR3 protein: CASSAGQGHDNEKLFF
D gene: TRBD2; clone size: -; J gene: TRBJ2-5; V gene: TRBV28; CDR3 DNA: TGTGCCAGCATCCAAGGCGGGGGGATGAAAGAGACCCAGTACTTC; CDR3 protein: CASIQGGGMKETQYF
D gene: -; clone size: once; J gene: TRBJ1-6; V gene: TRBV4-1; CDR3 DNA: TGCGCCAGCAGCCAAGAAATTCCCTATTCACCCCTCCACTTT; CDR3 protein: CASSQEIPYSPLHF
D gene: TRBD1; clone size: -; J gene: TRBJ2-7; V gene: TRBV12-5; CDR3 DNA: TGTGCTAGTGGTTTCGACAGGGCTTCCAACGAGCAGTACTTC; CDR3 protein: CASGFDRASNEQYF
D gene: TRBD1; clone size: -; J gene: TRBJ1-2; V gene: TRBV29-1; CDR3 DNA: TGCAGCGTTGAAGGGAGGGGGCGTAACTATGGCTACACCTTC; CDR3 protein: CSVEGRGRNYGYTF
D gene: -; clone size: -; J gene: TRBJ1-1; V gene: TRBV6-6; CDR3 DNA: TGTGCCAGCAGTCGACTTGGAGGACAGCTGAACACTGAAGCTTTCTTT; CDR3 protein: CASSRLGGQLNTEAFF
D gene: TRBD1; clone size: -; J gene: TRBJ2-3; V gene: TRBV7-6; CDR3 DNA: TGTGCCAGCAGCTCCGGACAGGGCGCAGATACGCAGTATTTT; CDR3 protein: CASSSGQGADTQYF
D gene: -; clone size: -; J gene: TRBJ1-6; V gene: TRBV9; CDR3 DNA: TGTGCCAGCAGCGTTTCACAGGGCAATTCACCCCTCCACTTT; CDR3 protein: CASSVSQGNSPLHF
D gene: -; clone size: -; J gene: TRBJ2-1; V gene: TRBV6-5; CDR3 DNA: TGTGCCAGCAGTTACATAGGGGCTGGTACCTACAATGAGCAGTTCTTC; CDR3 protein: CASSYIGAGTYNEQFF
D gene: TRBD2; clone size: -; J gene: TRBJ2-5; V gene: TRBV9; CDR3 DNA: TGTGCCAGCACCCCGAGGGGCGGGGGCCAAGAGACCCAGTACTTC; CDR3 protein: CASTPRGGGQETQYF
D gene: TRBD1; clone size: -; J gene: TRBJ1-1; V gene: TRBV5-4; CDR3 DNA: TGTGCCAGCAGCTCATTAAACGACAGGGGTGCTGAAGCTTTCTTT; CDR3 protein: CASSSLNDRGAEAFF
D gene: TRBD1; clone size: -; J gene: TRBJ2-1; V gene: TRBV27; CDR3 DNA: TGTGCCAGCAGAATGGGACAGGGAAATAATGAGCAGTTCTTC; CDR3 protein: CASRMGQGNNEQFF
D gene: -; clone size: -; J gene: TRBJ2-7; V gene: TRBV3-1/TRBV3-2; CDR3 DNA: TGTGCCAGCAGCCCTTCTGACTTCCCCTACGAGCAGTACTTC; CDR3 protein: CASSPSDFPYEQYF
D gene: TRBD1; clone size: -; J gene: TRBJ2-2; V gene: TRBV6-6; CDR3 DNA: TGTGCCAGCAGTCCCACATCCTCCGGGACAGGGGAAATTACCGGGGAGCTGTTTTTT; CDR3 protein: CASSPTSSGTGEITGELFF
D gene: -; clone size: once; J gene: TRBJ2-6; V gene: TRBV5-1; CDR3 DNA: TGCGCCAGCAGCTTGGTCGGGATCTCTGGGGCCAACGTCCTGACTTTC; CDR3 protein: CASSLVGISGANVLTF
D gene: TRBD1; clone size: -; J gene: TRBJ1-6; V gene: TRBV2; CDR3 DNA: TGTGCCAGCAGTGCTCGCGACAGGGCATATTCACCCCTCCACTTT; CDR3 protein: CASSARDRAYSPLHF
D gene: TRBD2; clone size: -; J gene: TRBJ2-2; V gene: TRBV28; CDR3 DNA: TGTGCCAGCAGTTTAAGTGTAGCGGGGACCGGGGAGCTGTTTTTT; CDR3 protein: CASSLSVAGTGELFF
D gene: TRBD1; clone size: -; J gene: TRBJ2-1; V gene: TRBV7-9; CDR3 DNA: TGTGCCAGCAGCTTAGGACAGGGTGGTTACAATGAGCAGTTCTTC; CDR3 protein: CASSLGQGGYNEQFF
D gene: TRBD2; clone size: once; J gene: TRBJ2-1; V gene: TRBV27; CDR3 DNA: TGTGCCAGCAGGGGCGGGGGGCGATACAATGAGCAGTTCTTC; CDR3 protein: CASRGGGRYNEQFF
D gene: -; clone size: -; J gene: TRBJ2-2; V gene: TRBV24-1; CDR3 DNA: TGTGCCACCAGTGATGCCACAGGGTTCACCGGGGAGCTGTTTTTT; CDR3 protein: CATSDATGFTGELFF